The 13 T cell receptor beta chains in this list originate from one sample, sequenced in a study of read filtering for tumor transcriptome and immune sequencing. This library used around 400 ng RNA and molecular barcoded adaptors spanning alpha/delta and beta/gamma chains. TCRdb re-analysed the reads in MiXCR, keeping a single row per CDR3 protein. Of about 130,000 distinct CDR3 sequences listed, over 10% are singletons. Sequenced: a population of CD138-negative cells sorted from bone marrow. The receptors derive from a donor at least 40 years old with multiple myeloma.

In its sample, this clonotype was seen many times. This chain joins TRBV5-1 and TRBJ1-1, with unresolved D. The germline V gene encodes CDR1 SGHRS and CDR2 YFSETQ. The CDR3 is 14 residues long. V was shortened by 4 bases and J by 4 bases, with 14 bases between the two germline ends. CDR3 amino acids: CASSALGGSTEAFF. CDR3 DNA sequence: TGCGCCAGCAGCGCGTTAGGAGGGAGCACTGAAGCTTTCTTT.

This clonotype was seen ten or more times. The CDR3 is CASSLLENTEAFF. The CDR3 DNA is TGTGCCAGCAGCTTGCTAGAGAACACTGAAGCTTTCTTT. The chain links TRBV5-5 to TRBJ1-1; D not certain. The CDR3 is 13 residues long. Per the germline V gene, CDR1 is SGHKS and CDR2 is YYEKEE (reference sequence). Trimming took 1 base from V and 1 from J, leaving 5 bases between them.

The rearrangement links TRBV20-1 to TRBJ2-5, with unresolved D. The V and J ends lost 0 bases and 1 base respectively, with 12 bases between them. This CDR3 is built from 15 residues. Germline CDR1 and CDR2: DFQATT and SNEGSKA (reference sequence). This CDR3 is CSARDPLTSQETQYF. As DNA, the CDR3 is TGCAGTGCTAGAGATCCCCTCACATCCCAAGAGACCCAGTACTTC.

This clonotype was detected only a few times. One base away lies a much larger clone, so this may be a sequencing read error. The chain couples TRBV7-2 to TRBJ2-2; unclear D gene. The V gene's germline CDR1 is SGHTA and CDR2 FQGNSA. CDR3 length equals 15 residues. This chain's CDR3 is CAGSLSGRQTGELFF. The CDR3 coding sequence is TGTGCCGGCAGCTTATCTGGCAGGCAAACCGGGGAGCTGTTTTTT.

This clonotype was counted at least ten times. The rearrangement links TRBV11-2 to TRBJ2-7; tentatively, D is TRBD1 (5 bases). In germline, CDR1 is SGHAT, CDR2 FQNNGV. V lost 5 bases, J lost 2 bases, and 16 bases lay in between. The CDR3 length is 15 residues. This CDR3 is CASSPSRVQAYEQYF. The CDR3 DNA is TGTGCCAGCAGCCCGAGCAGGGTGCAGGCCTACGAGCAGTACTTC. The variable domain in full, with the rest retrieved from reference TRBV11-2 and TRBJ2-7, is EAGVAQSPRYKIIEKRQSVAFWCNPISGHATLYWYQQILGQGPKLLIQFQNNGVVDDSQLPKDRFSAERLKGVDSTLKIQPAKLEDSAVYLCASSPSRVQAYEQYFGPGTRLTVT.

This clonotype was seen a few times. This chain links TRBV12-3 or TRBV12-4 with TRBJ1-1; 11 nucleotides line up with TRBD1. The V segment lost 3 bases and the J segment 7 bases; nucleotides outside the gene matches: 1. CDR3 size: 13 residues. CDR3 residues: CASSFGTGGEAFF. CDR3 DNA: TGTGCCAGCAGTTTCGGGACAGGGGGTGAAGCTTTCTTT.

This sequence joins TRBV3-1 and TRBJ1-1; TRBD1 aligns across 7 bases. The CDR3 runs 14 residues. V lost 3 bases to trimming and J lost 4 bases; unmatched junction nucleotides: 5. Germline V lookup: CDR1 LGHDT, CDR2 YNNKEL (reference sequence). CDR3 sequence: CASSHGQVGTEAFF. CDR3 nucleotides: TGTGCCAGCAGCCATGGACAGGTTGGCACTGAAGCTTTCTTT.

As concerns this clonotype: A read error is possible here, since a much larger clone lies one base away. The rearrangement uses TRBV10-3 and TRBJ2-1; the match to TRBD2 covers 7 bases. V shed 1 base and J 5 bases; nucleotides not matched to a gene: 8. The germline V gene encodes CDR1 ENHRY and CDR2 SYGVKD. This CDR3 is 16 amino acids long. The CDR3 DNA sequence: TGTGCCATCAGTGAGTGGGGGGAGGGCCCTCACAATGAGCAGTTCTTC. Its protein product is CAISEWGEGPHNEQFF.

This clonotype was counted between two and nine times. This may arise from a read error, as a much more abundant clone is one base away. CDR3 region: CASGPNPVGTSYTF. The CDR3 coding sequence is TGTGCCAGCGGCCCCAACCCAGTGGGCACGAGCTACACCTTC. The chain has TRBV7-2 and TRBJ1-2; no definite D call. CDR3 length: 14 amino acids. Germline V gives CDR1 SGHTA, CDR2 FQGNSA. V dropped 8 bases and J dropped 9 bases, with 22 bases sitting between them.

This clonotype was counted many times. The V call is TRBV6-6, the J call TRBJ1-5, with D possibly TRBD1 on 6 matching bases. Germline V CDR1 and CDR2: MNHNY, SVGAGI (reference sequence). Trimming shortened V by 6 bases and J by 2 bases, and 14 bases separated the two germline ends. The CDR3 runs 15 residues. In DNA form, the CDR3 reads TGTGCCAGCAGCCTACAGGGTTCTGGCAATCAGCCCCAGCATTTT. This translates into CASSLQGSGNQPQHF.

Concerning this clonotype: A much larger clone differs from this one at a single base, so this may be a read error. This chain uses TRBV19 with TRBJ2-1; 8 nucleotides match TRBD2. The germline CDR1 and CDR2 sequences are LNHDA and SQIVND (reference sequence). The V and J ends lost 5 bases and 5 bases, in that order; junction bases with no gene match: 11. The CDR3 totals 16 residues. The CDR3 sequence: CASSAQAGAPDNEQFF. In DNA form, the CDR3 reads TGTGCCAGTAGTGCGCAAGCGGGAGCCCCTGACAATGAGCAGTTCTTC.

Concerning this clonotype: Possible read error: a much larger clone is one base away. The chain employs TRBV4-2 and TRBJ2-3; unclear D gene. Near its end, the DNA agrees better with TRBJ1-5, so the J call may be wrong. Germline CDR1 LGHNA, CDR2 YNFKEQ. The CDR3 has 12 residues. CDR3 bases: TGTGCCAGCAGCTCAGACACAGATACGCAGCATTTT. Translating gives CASSSDTDTQHF.

The sample holds a few counts of this clonotype. Being one base from a much bigger clone, this may be a read error. The rearrangement uses TRBV13 and TRBJ2-4; possible D gene TRBD2, 6 bases. Trimming cost V 0 bases and J 6 bases, with 9 bases left between them. This CDR3 contains 14 residues. Germline CDR1 is PRHDT and CDR2 is FYEKMQ (reference sequence). As DNA, the CDR3 is TGTGCCAGCAGCTTAGGCTTCGGGAGAAACATTCAGTACTTC. It is translated as CASSLGFGRNIQYF.